The rows below give T cell receptor beta chains drawn from one sample of a study of shared clonotypes between healthy human individuals. Sequenced by immunoSEQ multiplex PCR; TCRdb stores in-frame clones only, minus some. Of over a million clones in the sample, around 74% were seen once. The sequencing input was memory CD4+ T cells sorted from blood. The receptors come from a man between 18 and 35 years old in good health. CDR3s include the opening cysteine and the closing phenylalanine or tryptophan. The order of the fields is D gene, J gene, clone size, V gene, CDR3 DNA, CDR3 protein. The D gene is left open where the match is weak. Rows may omit the clone size; those that give it use once, few, many or a size class.

D gene: -
J gene: TRBJ1-6
clone size: few
V gene: TRBV6-5
CDR3 DNA: TGTGCCAGCAGTTATAGGGATAATTCACCCCTCCACTTT
CDR3 protein: CASSYRDNSPLHF

D gene: -
J gene: TRBJ1-2
clone size: -
V gene: TRBV6-5
CDR3 DNA: TGTGCCAGCAGTTACTCGATGCTGGGGAATGGCTACACCTTC
CDR3 protein: CASSYSMLGNGYTF

D gene: TRBD1
J gene: TRBJ2-4
clone size: -
V gene: TRBV5-1
CDR3 DNA: TGCGCCAGCAGCGGACAGGGGAAAAACATTCAGTACTTC
CDR3 protein: CASSGQGKNIQYF

D gene: -
J gene: TRBJ1-2
clone size: -
V gene: TRBV4-3
CDR3 DNA: TGCGCCAGCAGCCCTAACCACGGGGCGGGACGACTCTATGGCTACACCTTC
CDR3 protein: CASSPNHGAGRLYGYTF

D gene: -
J gene: TRBJ2-6
clone size: -
V gene: TRBV6-5
CDR3 DNA: TGTGCCAGCAGTTACGACAACTCTGGGGCCAACGTCCTGACTTTC
CDR3 protein: CASSYDNSGANVLTF

D gene: -
J gene: TRBJ1-2
clone size: -
V gene: TRBV18
CDR3 DNA: TGTGCCAGCTCGCCGGACGGCTATGGCTACACCTTC
CDR3 protein: CASSPDGYGYTF

D gene: TRBD1
J gene: TRBJ2-3
clone size: -
V gene: TRBV4-2
CDR3 DNA: TGTGCCAGCAGCCTTACAGGGGCAGATACGCAGTATTTT
CDR3 protein: CASSLTGADTQYF

D gene: -
J gene: TRBJ2-1
clone size: -
V gene: TRBV6-4
CDR3 DNA: TGTGCCAGCAGTCTCAATGAGCAGTTCTTC
CDR3 protein: CASSLNEQFF

D gene: TRBD1
J gene: TRBJ2-3
clone size: -
V gene: TRBV5-1
CDR3 DNA: TGCGCCAGCAGCTTAGGCGGACAGGGGCCCACGGATACGCAGTATTTT
CDR3 protein: CASSLGGQGPTDTQYF

D gene: -
J gene: TRBJ2-1
clone size: -
V gene: TRBV7-2
CDR3 DNA: TGTGCCAGCACCAGGGGCGGACCCTACAATGAGCAGTTCTTC
CDR3 protein: CASTRGGPYNEQFF

D gene: -
J gene: TRBJ1-1
clone size: -
V gene: TRBV2
CDR3 DNA: TGTGCCAGCAGTGAACTTGGCCTGAACACTGAAGCTTTCTTT
CDR3 protein: CASSELGLNTEAFF

D gene: -
J gene: TRBJ2-2
clone size: -
V gene: TRBV5-4
CDR3 DNA: TGTGCCAGCAGTTCTCCCGGCAGGGGGAACACCGGGGAGCTGTTTTTT
CDR3 protein: CASSSPGRGNTGELFF

D gene: -
J gene: TRBJ1-2
clone size: few
V gene: TRBV14
CDR3 DNA: TGTGCCAGCAGCCAATTAGTGACTAACTATGGCTACACCTTC
CDR3 protein: CASSQLVTNYGYTF

D gene: -
J gene: TRBJ1-1
clone size: -
V gene: TRBV6-1
CDR3 DNA: TGTGCCAGCACCGCAGGGGCGACTCACACTGAAGCTTTCTTT
CDR3 protein: CASTAGATHTEAFF

D gene: -
J gene: TRBJ2-1
clone size: -
V gene: TRBV19
CDR3 DNA: TGTGCCAGTAGTTCCCTCGGGGCCAATGAGCAGTTCTTC
CDR3 protein: CASSSLGANEQFF

D gene: TRBD1
J gene: TRBJ1-2
clone size: -
V gene: TRBV7-8
CDR3 DNA: TGTGCCAGCAGCTTAGGGACAGGGGGTTATTACTATGGCTACACCTTC
CDR3 protein: CASSLGTGGYYYGYTF

D gene: -
J gene: TRBJ2-1
clone size: -
V gene: TRBV19
CDR3 DNA: TGTGCCAGTAGTTTGCAGGGGTTGACCTCCTACAATGAGCAGTTCTTC
CDR3 protein: CASSLQGLTSYNEQFF

D gene: -
J gene: TRBJ1-2
clone size: -
V gene: TRBV20-1
CDR3 DNA: TGCAGTGCTAGAGTGAGCTATGGCTACACCTTC
CDR3 protein: CSARVSYGYTF

D gene: TRBD2
J gene: TRBJ2-3
clone size: -
V gene: TRBV9
CDR3 DNA: TGTGCCAGCAGCGCGGAAGGGACTAGCGTGTCAGATACGCAGTATTTT
CDR3 protein: CASSAEGTSVSDTQYF

D gene: -
J gene: TRBJ2-1
clone size: -
V gene: TRBV6-1
CDR3 DNA: TGTGCCAGCAGTGAAGGGGTCGAGCGCCACTACAATGAGCAGTTCTTC
CDR3 protein: CASSEGVERHYNEQFF

D gene: TRBD2
J gene: TRBJ2-1
clone size: once
V gene: TRBV19
CDR3 DNA: TGTGCCAGTAAGAGCGGGAGTCCCTACAATGAGCAGTTCTTC
CDR3 protein: CASKSGSPYNEQFF

D gene: TRBD1
J gene: TRBJ2-5
clone size: few
V gene: TRBV10-3
CDR3 DNA: TGTGCCATCAGTGAGTCGTCATTAGACAGGGAGACGAATGAGCAGTACTTC
CDR3 protein: CAISESSLDRETNEQYF